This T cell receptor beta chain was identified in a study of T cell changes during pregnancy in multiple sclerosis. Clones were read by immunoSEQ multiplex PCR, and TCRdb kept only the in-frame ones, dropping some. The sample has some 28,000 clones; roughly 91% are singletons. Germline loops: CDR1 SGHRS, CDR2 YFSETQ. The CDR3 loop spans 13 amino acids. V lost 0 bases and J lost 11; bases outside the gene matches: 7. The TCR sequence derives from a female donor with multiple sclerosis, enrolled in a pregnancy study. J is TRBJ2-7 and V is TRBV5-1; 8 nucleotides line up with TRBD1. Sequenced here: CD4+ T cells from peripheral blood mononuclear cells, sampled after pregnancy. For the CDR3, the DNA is TGCGCCAGCAGCTTGGACAGGGGGGCCCCTAAGTACTTC. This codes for CASSLDRGAPKYF.